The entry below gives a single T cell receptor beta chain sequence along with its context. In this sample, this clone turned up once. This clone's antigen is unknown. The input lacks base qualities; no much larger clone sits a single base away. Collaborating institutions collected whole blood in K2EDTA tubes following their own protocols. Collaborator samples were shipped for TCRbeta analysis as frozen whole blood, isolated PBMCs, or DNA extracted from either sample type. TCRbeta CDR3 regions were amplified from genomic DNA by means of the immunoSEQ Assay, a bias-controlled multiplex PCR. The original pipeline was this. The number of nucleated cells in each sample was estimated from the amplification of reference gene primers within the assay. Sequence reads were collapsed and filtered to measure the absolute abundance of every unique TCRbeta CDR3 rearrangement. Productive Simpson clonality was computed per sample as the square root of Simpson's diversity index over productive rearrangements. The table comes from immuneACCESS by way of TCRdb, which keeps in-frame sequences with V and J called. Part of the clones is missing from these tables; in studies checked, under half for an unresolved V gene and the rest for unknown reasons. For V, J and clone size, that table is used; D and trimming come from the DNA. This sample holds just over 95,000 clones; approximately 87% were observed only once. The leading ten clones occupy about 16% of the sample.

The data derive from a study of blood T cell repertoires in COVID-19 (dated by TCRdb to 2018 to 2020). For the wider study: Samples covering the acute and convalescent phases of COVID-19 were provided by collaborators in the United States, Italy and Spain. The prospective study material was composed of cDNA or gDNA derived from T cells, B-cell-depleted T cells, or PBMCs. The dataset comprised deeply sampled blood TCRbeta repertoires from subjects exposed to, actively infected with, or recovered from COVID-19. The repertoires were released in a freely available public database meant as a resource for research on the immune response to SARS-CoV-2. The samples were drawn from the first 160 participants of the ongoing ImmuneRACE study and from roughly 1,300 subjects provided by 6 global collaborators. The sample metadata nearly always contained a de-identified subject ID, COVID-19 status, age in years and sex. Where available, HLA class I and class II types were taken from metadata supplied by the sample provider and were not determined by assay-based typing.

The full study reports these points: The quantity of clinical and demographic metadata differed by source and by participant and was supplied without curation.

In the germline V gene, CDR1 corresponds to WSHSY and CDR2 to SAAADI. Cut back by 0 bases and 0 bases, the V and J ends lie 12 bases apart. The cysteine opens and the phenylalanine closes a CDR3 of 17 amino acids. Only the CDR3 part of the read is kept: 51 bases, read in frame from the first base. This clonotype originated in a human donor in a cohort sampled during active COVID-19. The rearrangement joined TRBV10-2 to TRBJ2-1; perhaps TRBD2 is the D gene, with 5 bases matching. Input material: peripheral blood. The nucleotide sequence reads TGCGCCAGCAGTGAGTCAAAAACTAGTTTCTCCTACAATGAGCAGTTCTTC. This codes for CASSESKTSFSYNEQFF.